What follows is one TCR beta chain and its context. As originally analysed: Amplified reference gene primers provided the basis for estimating nucleated cell counts. The table came from immunoSEQ multiplex PCR; TCRdb's copy has only in-frame clones and leaves some out. The D gene and trimming were derived from the DNA, and the V and J assignments and clone size from that table. This sample has hundreds of thousands of clones, with about 85% found just once. Germline V gene lookup returns CDR1 SGHRS and CDR2 YFSETQ. The CDR3 sequence is 18 residues long. V lost 0 bases and J lost 0, with 13 bases in between. The data are from a study of blood T cell repertoires in COVID-19. As for the study in general: The samples span acute and convalescent COVID-19 from the United States, Italy and Spain. T cells, B-cell-depleted T cells, or PBMCs provided the cDNA or gDNA that served as material.

The sample comprised peripheral blood. The sequence derives from a man between 35 and 55 years old with acute or convalescent COVID-19. The chain employs TRBV5-1 and TRBJ2-6; possible D gene TRBD2, 6 bases. The CDR3 is CASSLGGDLSSGANVLTF. The CDR3 coding sequence is TGCGCCAGCAGCTTGGGGGGGGACCTCAGCTCTGGGGCCAACGTCCTGACTTTC.